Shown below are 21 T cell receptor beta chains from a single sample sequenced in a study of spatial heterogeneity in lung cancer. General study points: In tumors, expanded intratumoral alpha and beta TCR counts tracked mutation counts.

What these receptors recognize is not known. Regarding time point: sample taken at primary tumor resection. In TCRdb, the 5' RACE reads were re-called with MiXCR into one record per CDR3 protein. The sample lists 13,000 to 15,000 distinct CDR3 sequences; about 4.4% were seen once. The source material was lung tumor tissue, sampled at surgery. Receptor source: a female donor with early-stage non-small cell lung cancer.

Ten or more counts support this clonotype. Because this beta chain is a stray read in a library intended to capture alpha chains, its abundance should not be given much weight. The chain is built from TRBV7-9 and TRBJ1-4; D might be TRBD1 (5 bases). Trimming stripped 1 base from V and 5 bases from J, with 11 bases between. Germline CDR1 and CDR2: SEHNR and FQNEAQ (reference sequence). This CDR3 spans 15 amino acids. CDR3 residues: CASSLGDSENEKLFF. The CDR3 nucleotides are TGTGCCAGCAGCTTAGGTGACAGCGAGAATGAAAAACTGTTTTTT.

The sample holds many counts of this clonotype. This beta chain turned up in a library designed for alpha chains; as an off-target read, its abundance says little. CDR3 sequence (DNA): TGCGCCAGCAGCCAAGGTGCGAGAGGGACTAGCGGGGGGGCAGGCCAAGAGACCCAGTACTTC. It codes for CASSQGARGTSGGAGQETQYF. V and J are TRBV4-1 and TRBJ2-5, with TRBD2 identical over 16 bases. The CDR3 loop spans 21 amino acids. Per germline, CDR1 MGHRA and CDR2 YSYEKL. V lost 1 base to trimming and J lost 1 base; unmatched junction nucleotides: 12.

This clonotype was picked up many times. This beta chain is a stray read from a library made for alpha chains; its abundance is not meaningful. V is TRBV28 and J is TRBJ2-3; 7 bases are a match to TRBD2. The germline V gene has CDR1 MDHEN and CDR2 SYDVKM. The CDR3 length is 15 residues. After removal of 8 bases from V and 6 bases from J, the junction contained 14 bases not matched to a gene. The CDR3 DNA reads TGTGCCAGCCACCGTGGGCTAGCGGAGCTGGATACGCAGTATTTT. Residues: CASHRGLAELDTQYF.

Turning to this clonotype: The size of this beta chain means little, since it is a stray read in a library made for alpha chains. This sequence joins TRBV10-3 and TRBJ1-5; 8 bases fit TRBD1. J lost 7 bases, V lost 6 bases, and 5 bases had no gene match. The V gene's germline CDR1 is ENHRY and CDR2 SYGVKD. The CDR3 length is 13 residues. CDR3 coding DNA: TGTGCCATCAGAGGGACAGGTGGCCAGCCCCAGCATTTT. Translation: CAIRGTGGQPQHF.

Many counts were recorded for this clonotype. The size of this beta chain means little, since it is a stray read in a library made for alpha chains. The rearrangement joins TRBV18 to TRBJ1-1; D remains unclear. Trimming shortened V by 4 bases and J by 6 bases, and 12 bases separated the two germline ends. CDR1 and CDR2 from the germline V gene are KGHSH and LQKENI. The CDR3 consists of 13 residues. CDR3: CASSQTLGAEAFF. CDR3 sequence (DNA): TGTGCCAGCTCACAGACACTTGGCGCTGAAGCTTTCTTT.

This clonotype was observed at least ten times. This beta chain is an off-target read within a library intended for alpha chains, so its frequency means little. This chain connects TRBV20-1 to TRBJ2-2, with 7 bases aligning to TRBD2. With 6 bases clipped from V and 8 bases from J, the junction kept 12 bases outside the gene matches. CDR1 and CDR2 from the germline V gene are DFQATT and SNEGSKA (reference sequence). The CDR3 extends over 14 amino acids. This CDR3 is CSATGAAGPGELFF. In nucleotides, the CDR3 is TGCAGTGCCACTGGGGCAGCGGGGCCAGGGGAGCTGTTTTTT.

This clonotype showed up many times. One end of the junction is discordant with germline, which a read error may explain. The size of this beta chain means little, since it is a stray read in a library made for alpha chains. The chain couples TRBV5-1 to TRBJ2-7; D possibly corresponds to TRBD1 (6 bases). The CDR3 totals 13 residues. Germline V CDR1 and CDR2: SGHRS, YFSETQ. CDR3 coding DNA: TGCGCCAGCAGTTTGGACAGTCTCTACGAGCAGTACTTC. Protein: CASSLDSLYEQYF.

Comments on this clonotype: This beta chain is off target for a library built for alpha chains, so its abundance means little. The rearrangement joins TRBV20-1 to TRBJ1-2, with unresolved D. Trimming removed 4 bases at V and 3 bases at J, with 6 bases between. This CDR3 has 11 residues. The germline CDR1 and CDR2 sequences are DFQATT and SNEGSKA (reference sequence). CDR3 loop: CSAKIDYGYTF. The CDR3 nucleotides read TGCAGTGCTAAAATCGACTATGGCTACACCTTC.

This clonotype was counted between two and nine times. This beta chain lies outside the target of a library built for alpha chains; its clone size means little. The CDR3 sequence: CASSLGLAGRNTGELFF. CDR3 DNA: TGTGCCAGCAGCCTGGGACTAGCGGGGAGGAACACCGGGGAGCTGTTTTTT. V gene TRBV12-3 or TRBV12-4 combines with J gene TRBJ2-2, with 13 nucleotides matching TRBD2. The CDR3 extends over 17 amino acids. V trimming: 6 bases; J trimming: 1 base; junction bases outside the gene matches: 5.

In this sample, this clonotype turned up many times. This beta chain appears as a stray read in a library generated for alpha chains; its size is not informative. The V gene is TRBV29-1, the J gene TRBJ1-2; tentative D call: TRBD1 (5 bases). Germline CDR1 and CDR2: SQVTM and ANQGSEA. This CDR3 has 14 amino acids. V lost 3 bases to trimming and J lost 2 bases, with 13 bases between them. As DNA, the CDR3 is TGCAGCGTTGATGGGCAGGGTAGGAACTATGGCTACACCTTC. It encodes CSVDGQGRNYGYTF.

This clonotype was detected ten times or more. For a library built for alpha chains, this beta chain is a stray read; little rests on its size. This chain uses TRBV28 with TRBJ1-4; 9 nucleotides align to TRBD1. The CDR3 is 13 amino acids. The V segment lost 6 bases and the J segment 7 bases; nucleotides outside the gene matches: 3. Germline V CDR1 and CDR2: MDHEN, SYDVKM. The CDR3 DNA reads TGTGCCAGCAGCACAGGGGGCATTGAAAAACTGTTTTTT. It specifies CASSTGGIEKLFF.

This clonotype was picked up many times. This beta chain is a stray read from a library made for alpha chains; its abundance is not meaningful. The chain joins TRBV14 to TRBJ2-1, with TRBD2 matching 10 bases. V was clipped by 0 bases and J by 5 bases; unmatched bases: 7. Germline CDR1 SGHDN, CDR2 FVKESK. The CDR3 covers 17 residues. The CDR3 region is CASSQDLGGLADNEQFF. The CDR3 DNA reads TGTGCCAGCAGCCAAGATCTCGGCGGACTAGCGGACAATGAGCAGTTCTTC.

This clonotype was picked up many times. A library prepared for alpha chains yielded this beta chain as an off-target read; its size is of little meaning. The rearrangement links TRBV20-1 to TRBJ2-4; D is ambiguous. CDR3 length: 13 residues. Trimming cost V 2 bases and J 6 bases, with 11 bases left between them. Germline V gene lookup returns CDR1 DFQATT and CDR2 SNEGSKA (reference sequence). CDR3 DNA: TGCAGTGCTAGATTAAGCCAACTAAACATTCAGTACTTC. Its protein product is CSARLSQLNIQYF.

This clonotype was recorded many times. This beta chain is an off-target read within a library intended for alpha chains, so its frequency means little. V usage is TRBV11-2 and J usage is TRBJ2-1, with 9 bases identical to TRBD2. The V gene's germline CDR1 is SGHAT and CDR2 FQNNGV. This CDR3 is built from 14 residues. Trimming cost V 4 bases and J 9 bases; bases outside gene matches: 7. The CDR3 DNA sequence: TGTGCCAGCAGCTCGACGGGACTAGCAACTGAGCAGTTCTTC. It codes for CASSSTGLATEQFF. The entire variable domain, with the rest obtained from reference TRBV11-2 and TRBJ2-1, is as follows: EAGVAQSPRYKIIEKRQSVAFWCNPISGHATLYWYQQILGQGPKLLIQFQNNGVVDDSQLPKDRFSAERLKGVDSTLKIQPAKLEDSAVYLCASSSTGLATEQFFGPGTRLTVL.

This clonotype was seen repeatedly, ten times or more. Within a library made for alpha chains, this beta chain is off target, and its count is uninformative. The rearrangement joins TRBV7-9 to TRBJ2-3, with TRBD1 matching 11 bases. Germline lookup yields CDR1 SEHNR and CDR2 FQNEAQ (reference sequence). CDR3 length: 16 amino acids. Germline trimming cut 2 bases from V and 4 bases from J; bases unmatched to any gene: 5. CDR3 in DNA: TGTGCCAGCAGCTTATCGGACAGGGGGCGCGCAGATACGCAGTATTTT. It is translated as CASSLSDRGRADTQYF.

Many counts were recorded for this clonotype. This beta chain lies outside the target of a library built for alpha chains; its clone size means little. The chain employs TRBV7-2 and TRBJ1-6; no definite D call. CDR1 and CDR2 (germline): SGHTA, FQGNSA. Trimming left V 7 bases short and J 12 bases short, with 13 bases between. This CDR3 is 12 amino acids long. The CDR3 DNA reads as TGTGCCAGCACCCTTTCCCAGGAACCCCTCCACTTT. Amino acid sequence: CASTLSQEPLHF.

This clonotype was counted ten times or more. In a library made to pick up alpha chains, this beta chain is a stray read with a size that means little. The CDR3 region is CSARKGIRTDTQYF. CDR3 in DNA: TGCAGTGCTAGAAAGGGGATTCGGACAGATACGCAGTATTTT. The chain combines TRBV20-1 with TRBJ2-3; D is possibly TRBD1 (5 bases). Trimming took 2 bases from V and 3 from J, leaving 12 bases between them. Germline V gene data show CDR1 as DFQATT and CDR2 as SNEGSKA (reference sequence). The CDR3 has 14 amino acids.

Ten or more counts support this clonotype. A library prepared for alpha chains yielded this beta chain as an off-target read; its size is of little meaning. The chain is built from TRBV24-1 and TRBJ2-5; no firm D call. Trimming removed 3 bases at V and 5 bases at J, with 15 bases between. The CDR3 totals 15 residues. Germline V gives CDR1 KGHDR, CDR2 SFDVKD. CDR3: CATSDLGPSRETQYF. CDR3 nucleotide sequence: TGTGCCACCAGTGATCTCGGACCCTCCCGGGAGACCCAGTACTTC.

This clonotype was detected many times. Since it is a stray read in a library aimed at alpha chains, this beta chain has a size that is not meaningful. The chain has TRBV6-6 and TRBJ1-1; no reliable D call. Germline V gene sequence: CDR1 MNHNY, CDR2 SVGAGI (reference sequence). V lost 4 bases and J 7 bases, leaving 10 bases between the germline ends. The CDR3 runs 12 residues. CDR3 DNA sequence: TGTGCCAGCAGTTCGGAAGGTTATGAAGCTTTCTTT. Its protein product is CASSSEGYEAFF.

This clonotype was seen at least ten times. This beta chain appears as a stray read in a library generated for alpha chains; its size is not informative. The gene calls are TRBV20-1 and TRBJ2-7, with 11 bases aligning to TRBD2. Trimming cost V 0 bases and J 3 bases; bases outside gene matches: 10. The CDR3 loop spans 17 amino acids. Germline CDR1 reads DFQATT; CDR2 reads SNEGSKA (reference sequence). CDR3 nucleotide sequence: TGCAGTGCTAGAGATCGGAGGTTAGCGGGGGGGATCTACGAGCAGTACTTC. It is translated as CSARDRRLAGGIYEQYF.

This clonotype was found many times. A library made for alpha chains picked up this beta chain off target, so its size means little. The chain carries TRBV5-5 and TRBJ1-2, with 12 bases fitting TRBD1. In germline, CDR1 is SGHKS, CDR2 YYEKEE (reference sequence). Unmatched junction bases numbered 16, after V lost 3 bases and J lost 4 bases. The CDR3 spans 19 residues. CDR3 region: CASSYALPGQGALSYGYTF. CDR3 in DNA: TGTGCCAGCAGCTACGCCCTGCCGGGACAGGGGGCCCTCAGCTATGGCTACACCTTC. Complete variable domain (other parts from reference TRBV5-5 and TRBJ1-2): DAGVTQSPTHLIKTRGQQVTLRCSPISGHKSVSWYQQVLGQGPQFIFQYYEKEERGRGNFPDRFSARQFPNYSSELNVNALLLGDSALYLCASSYALPGQGALSYGYTFGSGTRLTVV.